This TCR beta chain was identified during a study of T cells after yellow fever vaccination. The study's findings and limits: Post-booster reappearance was seen for most primary-vaccination clones (96% CD4, around 88% CD8). Contaminating bulk clonotypes could be abundant in FACS-sorted repertoires. A small proportion of clonotypes was detected in both the CD4 and CD8 compartments.

5'RACE template switching generated TCR cDNA, adding a universal primer site and UMIs. TCRdb itself ran the 5' RACE reads through MiXCR, one entry per CDR3 protein. The table lists approximately 550,000 distinct CDR3 sequences, about 13% of them singletons. Note on this clonotype: Its antigen is currently unknown.

CDR3 length: 14 amino acids. V gave up 6 bases and J gave up 6 bases, with 17 bases separating them. CDR1 and CDR2 (germline): ENHRY, SYGVKD. The receptor comes from a man aged 30 to 39 who received the YFV17D yellow fever vaccine. V and J are TRBV10-3 and TRBJ1-2; D unclear. The sample in question was PBMCs, obtained on the day of the yellow fever booster vaccination. The CDR3 DNA follows: TGTGCCATCAGCGCGTCTCCGGGAATCGATGGCTACACCTTC. Its protein is CAISASPGIDGYTF.